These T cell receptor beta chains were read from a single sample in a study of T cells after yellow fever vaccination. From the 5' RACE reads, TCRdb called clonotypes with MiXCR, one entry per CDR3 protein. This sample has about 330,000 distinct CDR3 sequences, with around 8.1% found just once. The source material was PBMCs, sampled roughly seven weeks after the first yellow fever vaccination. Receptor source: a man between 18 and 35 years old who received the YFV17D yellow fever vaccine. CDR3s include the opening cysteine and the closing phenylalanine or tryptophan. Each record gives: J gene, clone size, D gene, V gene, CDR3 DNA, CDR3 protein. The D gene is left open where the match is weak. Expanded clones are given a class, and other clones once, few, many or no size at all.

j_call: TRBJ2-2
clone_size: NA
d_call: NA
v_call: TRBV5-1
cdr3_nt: TGCGCCAGCAGCTCCCCGGAATACACCGGGGAGCTGTTTTTT
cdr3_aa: CASSSPEYTGELFF

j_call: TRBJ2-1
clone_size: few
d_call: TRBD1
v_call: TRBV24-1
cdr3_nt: TGTGCCACCAGTGATCCGGACAGGGAGGCCAATGAGCAGTTCTTC
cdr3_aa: CATSDPDREANEQFF

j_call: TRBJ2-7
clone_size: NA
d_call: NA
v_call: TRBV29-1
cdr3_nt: TGCAGCGTTGGTATAGGATTACCCTTGTACGAGCAGTACTTC
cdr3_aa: CSVGIGLPLYEQYF

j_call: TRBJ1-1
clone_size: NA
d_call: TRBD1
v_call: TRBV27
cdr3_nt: TGTGCCAGCAATAACAGGGGGAACACTGAAGCTTTCTTT
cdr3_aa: CASNNRGNTEAFF

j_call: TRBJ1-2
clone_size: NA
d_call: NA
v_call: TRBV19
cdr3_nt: TGTGCCAGTATTGGGGCGGCGGGTCGCAGCTATGGCTACACCTTC
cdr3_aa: CASIGAAGRSYGYTF

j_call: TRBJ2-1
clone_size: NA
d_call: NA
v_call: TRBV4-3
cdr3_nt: TGCGCCAGCAGCCAAGCGAAATTCTACAATGAGCAGTTCTTC
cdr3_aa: CASSQAKFYNEQFF

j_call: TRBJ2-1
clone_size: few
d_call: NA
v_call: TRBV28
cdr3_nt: TGTGCCAGCAGTTCATACCGGTACAATGAGCAGTTCTTC
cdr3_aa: CASSSYRYNEQFF

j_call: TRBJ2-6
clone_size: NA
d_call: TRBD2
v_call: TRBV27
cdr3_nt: TGTGCCAGCCGATTCCTAGCGGGACTTGATAGGGCCAACGTCCTGACTTTC
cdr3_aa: CASRFLAGLDRANVLTF

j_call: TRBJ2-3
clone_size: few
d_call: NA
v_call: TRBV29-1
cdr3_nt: TGCAGCGTTGAAGATCGGCATCGGGACGGGGGCACAGATACGCAGTATTTT
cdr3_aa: CSVEDRHRDGGTDTQYF

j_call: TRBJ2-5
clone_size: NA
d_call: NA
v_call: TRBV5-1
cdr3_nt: TGCGCCAGCAGCTTGGACGACCAAGAGACCCAGTACTTC
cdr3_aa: CASSLDDQETQYF

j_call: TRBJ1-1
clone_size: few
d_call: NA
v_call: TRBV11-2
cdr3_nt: TGTGCCAGCAGCTTAGATTGGGCAGGCACTGAAGCTTTCTTT
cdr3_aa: CASSLDWAGTEAFF

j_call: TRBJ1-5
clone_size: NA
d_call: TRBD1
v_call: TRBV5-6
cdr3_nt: TGTGCCAGCAGCTGGGGGACAGTAGACAATCAGCCCCAGCATTTT
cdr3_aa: CASSWGTVDNQPQHF

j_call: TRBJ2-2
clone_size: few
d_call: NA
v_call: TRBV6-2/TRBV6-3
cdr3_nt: TGTGCCAGCAAGGTTGGGGGGACCGGGGAGCTGTTTTTT
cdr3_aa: CASKVGGTGELFF

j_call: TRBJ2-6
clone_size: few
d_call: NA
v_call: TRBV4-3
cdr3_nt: TGCGCCAGCAGCCAACGTCTTGGACCACCGGCCCTGACTTTC
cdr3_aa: CASSQRLGPPALTF

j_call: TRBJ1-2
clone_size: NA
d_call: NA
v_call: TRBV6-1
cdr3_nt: TGTGCCAGCAGTAGGAACCGGGACTATGGCTACACCTTC
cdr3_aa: CASSRNRDYGYTF

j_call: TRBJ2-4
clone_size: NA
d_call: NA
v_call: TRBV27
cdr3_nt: TGTGCCAGCAGGGGGCTCGGGATAGCCAAAAACATTCAGTACTTC
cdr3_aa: CASRGLGIAKNIQYF

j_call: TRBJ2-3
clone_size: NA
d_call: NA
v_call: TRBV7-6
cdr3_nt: TGTGCCAGCAGCTTACGAGGGGGGCTCCCAGATACGCAGTATTTT
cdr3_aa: CASSLRGGLPDTQYF

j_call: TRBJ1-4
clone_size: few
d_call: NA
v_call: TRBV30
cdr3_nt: TGTGCCTGGAGCGGATATGAAAAACTGTTTTTT
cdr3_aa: CAWSGYEKLFF